This T cell receptor beta chain is drawn from a study of T cell responses to AZD1222 COVID-19 vaccine. Assay used: immunoSEQ multiplex PCR; TCRdb lists only in-frame clones, some missing. The table includes 75,000 to 100,000 clones, 89% detected once. Comments on this clone: Its specificity is not known.

Germline V gene sequence: CDR1 MDHEN, CDR2 SYDVKM. The CDR3 totals 16 residues. V lost 6 bases and J lost 2, with 17 bases in between. Study results and limitations: Of the AZD1222 recipients, only 5 to 7 were seropositive at baseline. Every sample of the repertoires postdated the peak T cell response. Among the donors, most were white British and more were female, and clonal diversity was possibly underestimated. In the spike-specific TCR repertoire, nearly half reportedly target unmutated variant regions.

The TCR was taken from an adult in good health. This specimen was peripheral blood, taken on day 0 of AZD1222 vaccination. The chain has TRBV28 and TRBJ2-1, with D hard to call. This CDR3 is CASSTGPLGAYNEQFF. Here the CDR3 DNA reads TGTGCCAGCAGCACTGGACCATTGGGTGCCTACAATGAGCAGTTCTTC.